This is a list of T cell receptor beta chains from one sample in a study of blood T cell repertoires in COVID-19. Profiled with immunoSEQ multiplex PCR; TCRdb holds only in-frame clones, not every one. The sample holds 130,000 or so clones, roughly three quarters seen once. The sample taken for sequencing was peripheral blood. All receptors come from a woman in her 70s with COVID-19, enrolled during active disease. Each CDR3 is given with its conserved first and last residue.

v_gene: TRBV4-1
j_gene: TRBJ2-7
CDR3aa: CASSSSVGRGEQYF

v_gene: TRBV19
j_gene: TRBJ1-5
CDR3aa: CASSTPTRGNNQPQHF

v_gene: TRBV3-1/TRBV3-2
j_gene: TRBJ2-2
CDR3aa: CASSQGGPGELFF

v_gene: TRBV10-3
j_gene: TRBJ1-2
CDR3aa: CAISARDNGYGYTF

v_gene: TRBV18
j_gene: TRBJ1-5
CDR3aa: CASSPWALDSNQPQHF

v_gene: TRBV3-1/TRBV3-2
j_gene: TRBJ1-2
CDR3aa: CASSLQGESGYTF

v_gene: TRBV29-1
j_gene: TRBJ1-2
CDR3aa: CSVEGSGLNYGYTF

v_gene: TRBV6-6
j_gene: TRBJ2-1
CDR3aa: CASSLSGTGGAGEQFF

v_gene: TRBV11-2
j_gene: TRBJ2-5
CDR3aa: CASSSRLAGGRETQYF

v_gene: TRBV30
j_gene: TRBJ1-4
CDR3aa: CAWSVPGQGGEKLFF

v_gene: TRBV5-6
j_gene: TRBJ1-2
CDR3aa: CASSLGGSPSYGYTF

v_gene: TRBV18
j_gene: TRBJ2-1
CDR3aa: CASSTGANNEQFF

v_gene: TRBV4-3
j_gene: TRBJ1-4
CDR3aa: CASSPRDRGGNEKLFF

v_gene: TRBV2
j_gene: TRBJ1-4
CDR3aa: CASSPSSGNEKLFF

v_gene: TRBV5-1
j_gene: TRBJ2-6
CDR3aa: CASSFPHRSGANVLTF

v_gene: TRBV4-1
j_gene: TRBJ1-4
CDR3aa: CASSQAGTVNEKLFF

v_gene: TRBV12-2
j_gene: TRBJ1-5
CDR3aa: CASRFPARHTLFKNQPQHF

v_gene: TRBV19
j_gene: TRBJ1-2
CDR3aa: CACWAPGYGYTF

v_gene: TRBV19
j_gene: TRBJ2-1
CDR3aa: CASSIGFSNEQFF

v_gene: TRBV5-1
j_gene: TRBJ2-3
CDR3aa: CASSSGLEADTQYF

v_gene: TRBV6-5
j_gene: TRBJ1-2
CDR3aa: CASSQGAGRGYTF

v_gene: TRBV2
j_gene: TRBJ1-6
CDR3aa: CASSADSDNSPLHF

v_gene: TRBV30
j_gene: TRBJ2-7
CDR3aa: CALKPTGPGGQYF

v_gene: TRBV7-2
j_gene: TRBJ1-6
CDR3aa: CASSLDRAGNSPLHF

v_gene: TRBV11-3
j_gene: TRBJ1-2
CDR3aa: CASATGRLFDGYTF

v_gene: TRBV5-6
j_gene: TRBJ2-7
CDR3aa: CASSLGGKGEQYF

v_gene: TRBV12-3/TRBV12-4
j_gene: TRBJ2-1
CDR3aa: CASTAVQGFEQFF

v_gene: TRBV5-1
j_gene: TRBJ2-3
CDR3aa: CASSLEVGGDTQYF

v_gene: TRBV5-1
j_gene: TRBJ2-1
CDR3aa: CASSVSGGVDEQFF